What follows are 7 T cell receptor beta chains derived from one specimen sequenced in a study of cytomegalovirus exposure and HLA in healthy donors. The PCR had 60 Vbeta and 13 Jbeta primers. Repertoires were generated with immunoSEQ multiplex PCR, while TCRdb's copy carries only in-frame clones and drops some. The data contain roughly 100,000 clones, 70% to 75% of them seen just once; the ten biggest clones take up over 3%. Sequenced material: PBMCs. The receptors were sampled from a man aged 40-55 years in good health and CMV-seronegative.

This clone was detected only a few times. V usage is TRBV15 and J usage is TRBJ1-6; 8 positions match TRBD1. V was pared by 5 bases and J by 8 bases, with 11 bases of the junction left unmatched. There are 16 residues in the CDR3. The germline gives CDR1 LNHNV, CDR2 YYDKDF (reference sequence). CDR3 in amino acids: CATSSTPGGKDSPLHF. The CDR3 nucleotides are TGTGCCACCAGCTCCACCCCAGGGGGCAAGGATTCACCCCTCCACTTT.

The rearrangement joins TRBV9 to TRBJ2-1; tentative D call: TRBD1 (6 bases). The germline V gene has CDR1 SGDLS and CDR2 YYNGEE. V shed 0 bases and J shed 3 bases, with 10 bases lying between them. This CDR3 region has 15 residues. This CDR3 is CASSVGQGNYNEQFF. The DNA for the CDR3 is TGTGCCAGCAGCGTAGGGCAGGGGAACTACAATGAGCAGTTCTTC.

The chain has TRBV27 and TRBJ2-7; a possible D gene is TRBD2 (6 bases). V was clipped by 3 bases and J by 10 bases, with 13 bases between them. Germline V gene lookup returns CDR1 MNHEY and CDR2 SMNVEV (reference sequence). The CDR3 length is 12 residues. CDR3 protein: CASSFGGAVQYF. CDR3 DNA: TGTGCCAGCAGTTTCGGGGGTGCGGTTCAGTACTTC.

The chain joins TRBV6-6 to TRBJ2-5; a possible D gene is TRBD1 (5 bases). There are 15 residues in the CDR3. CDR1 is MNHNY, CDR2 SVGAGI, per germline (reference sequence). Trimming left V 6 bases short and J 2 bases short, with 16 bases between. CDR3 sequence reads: CASSPPQGRQETQYF. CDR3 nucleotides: TGTGCCAGCAGCCCCCCCCAGGGAAGGCAAGAGACCCAGTACTTC.

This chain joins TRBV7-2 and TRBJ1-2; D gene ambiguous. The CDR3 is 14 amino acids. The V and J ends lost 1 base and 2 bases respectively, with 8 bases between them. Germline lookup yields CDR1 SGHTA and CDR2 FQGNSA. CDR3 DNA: TGTGCCAGCAGCTTAGTACCGGGGAACTATGGCTACACCTTC. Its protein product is CASSLVPGNYGYTF.

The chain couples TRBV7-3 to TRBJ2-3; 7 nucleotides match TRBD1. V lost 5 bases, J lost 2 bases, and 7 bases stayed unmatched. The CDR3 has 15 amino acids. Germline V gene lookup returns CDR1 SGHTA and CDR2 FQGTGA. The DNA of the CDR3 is TGTGCCAGCAGCAGACAGGGATTGCCCACAGATACGCAGTATTTT. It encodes CASSRQGLPTDTQYF.

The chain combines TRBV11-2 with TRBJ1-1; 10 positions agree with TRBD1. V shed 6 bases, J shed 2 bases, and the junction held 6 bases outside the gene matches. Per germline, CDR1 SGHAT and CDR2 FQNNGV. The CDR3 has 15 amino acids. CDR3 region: CASRHWDRGNTEAFF. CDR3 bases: TGTGCCAGCAGACATTGGGACAGGGGAAACACTGAAGCTTTCTTT.